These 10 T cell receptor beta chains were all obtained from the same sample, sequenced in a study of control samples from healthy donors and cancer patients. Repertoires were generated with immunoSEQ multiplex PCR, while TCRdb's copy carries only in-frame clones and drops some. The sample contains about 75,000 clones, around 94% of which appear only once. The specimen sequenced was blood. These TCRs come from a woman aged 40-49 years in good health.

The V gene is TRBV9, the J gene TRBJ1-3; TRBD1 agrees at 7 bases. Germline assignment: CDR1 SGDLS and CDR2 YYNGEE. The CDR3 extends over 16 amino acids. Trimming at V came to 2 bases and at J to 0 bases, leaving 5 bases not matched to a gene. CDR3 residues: CASSVEGTVSGNTIYF. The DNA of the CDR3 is TGTGCCAGCAGCGTTGAGGGGACAGTCTCTGGAAACACCATATATTTT.

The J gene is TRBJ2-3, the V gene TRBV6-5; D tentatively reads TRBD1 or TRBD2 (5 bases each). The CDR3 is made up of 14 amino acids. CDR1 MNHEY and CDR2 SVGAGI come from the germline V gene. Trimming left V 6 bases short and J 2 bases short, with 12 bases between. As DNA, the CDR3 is TGTGCCAGCAGAGGGACCTCTCACACAGATACGCAGTATTTT. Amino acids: CASRGTSHTDTQYF.

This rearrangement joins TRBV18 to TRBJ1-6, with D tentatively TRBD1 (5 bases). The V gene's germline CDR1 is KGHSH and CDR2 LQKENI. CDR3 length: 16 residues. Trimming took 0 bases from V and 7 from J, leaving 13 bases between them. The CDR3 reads CASSPPVGLGNSPLHF. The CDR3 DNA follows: TGTGCCAGCTCACCACCGGTGGGGCTTGGGAATTCACCCCTCCACTTT.

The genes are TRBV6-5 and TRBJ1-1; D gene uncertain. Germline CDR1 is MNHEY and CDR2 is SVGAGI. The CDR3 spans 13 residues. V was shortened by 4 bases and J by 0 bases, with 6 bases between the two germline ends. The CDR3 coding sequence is TGTGCCAGCAGTTCGTACATGAACACTGAAGCTTTCTTT. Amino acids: CASSSYMNTEAFF.

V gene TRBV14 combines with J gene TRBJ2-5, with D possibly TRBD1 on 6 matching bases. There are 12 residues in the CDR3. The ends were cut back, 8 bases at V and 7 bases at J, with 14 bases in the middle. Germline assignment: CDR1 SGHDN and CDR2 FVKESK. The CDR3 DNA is TGTGCCAGCGCACAGGGTTTCGCGACCCAGTACTTC. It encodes CASAQGFATQYF.

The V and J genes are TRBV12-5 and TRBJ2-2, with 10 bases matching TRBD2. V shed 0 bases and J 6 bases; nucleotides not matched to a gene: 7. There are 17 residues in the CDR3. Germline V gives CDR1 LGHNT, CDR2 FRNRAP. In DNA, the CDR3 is TGTGCTAGTGGTTTGGTACTAAGCGGGAGGGGGGCCGGGGAGCTGTTTTTT. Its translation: CASGLVLSGRGAGELFF.

The CDR3 is CASSSHPMNTEAFF. CDR3 bases: TGTGCCAGCAGTTCCCACCCCATGAACACTGAAGCTTTCTTT. The chain recombines TRBV27 with TRBJ1-1, with D unresolved. Trimming took off 4 bases at V and 0 bases at J, with 9 bases between the two ends. Germline V gene sequence: CDR1 MNHEY, CDR2 SMNVEV (reference sequence). This CDR3 spans 14 amino acids.

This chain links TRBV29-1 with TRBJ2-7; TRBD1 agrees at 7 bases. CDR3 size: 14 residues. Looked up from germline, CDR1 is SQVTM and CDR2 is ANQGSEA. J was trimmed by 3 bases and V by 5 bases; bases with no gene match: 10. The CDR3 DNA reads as TGCAGCGTTAGGGGGCGAGTGGGAGACTACGAGCAGTACTTC. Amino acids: CSVRGRVGDYEQYF.

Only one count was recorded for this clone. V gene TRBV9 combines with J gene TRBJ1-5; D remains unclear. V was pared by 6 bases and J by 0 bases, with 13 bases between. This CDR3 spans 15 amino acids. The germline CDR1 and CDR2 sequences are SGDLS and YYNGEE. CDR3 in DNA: TGTGCCAGCAACGCCGACGGTTATAGCAATCAGCCCCAGCATTTT. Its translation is CASNADGYSNQPQHF.

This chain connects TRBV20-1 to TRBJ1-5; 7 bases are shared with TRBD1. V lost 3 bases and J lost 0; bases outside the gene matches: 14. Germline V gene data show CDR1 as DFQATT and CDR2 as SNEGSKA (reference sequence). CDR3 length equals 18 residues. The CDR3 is CSASGTAGTPYSNQPQHF. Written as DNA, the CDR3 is TGCAGTGCTAGTGGGACAGCCGGAACCCCCTATAGCAATCAGCCCCAGCATTTT.